This TCR beta chain derives from a study of CD8+ T cells in alopecia areata. General study results and limits: Sequencing of scalp tissue also captures the resident alphabeta T cells of normal skin.

Peripheral blood and lesional scalp punch biopsies were taken from alopecia areata patients. Sorted out of PBMCs were CD4+ T cells and CD8+ T cells. RNA extraction and reverse transcription yielded cDNA as sequencing template. Generated by immunoSEQ multiplex PCR, the TCRdb table keeps only in-frame clones and is missing some. The table shows about 130,000 clones, with 58% occurring only once. With respect to this clone: Its antigen remains unknown.

Unmatched junction bases numbered 9, after V lost 3 bases and J lost 1 base. Germline CDR1 is MGHRA and CDR2 is YSYEKL. This CDR3 is 18 amino acids long. The source was CD4+ T cells sorted from blood, collected at week 0. The V and J genes are TRBV4-1 and TRBJ2-1, with TRBD2 matching 10 bases. This TCR was recovered from a human donor with alopecia areata. The CDR3 nucleotides are TGCGCCAGCAGCCAGAGGACTAGCGGAGATAGGTCCTACAATGAGCAGTTCTTC. This sequence encodes CASSQRTSGDRSYNEQFF.